This T cell receptor (beta chain) was sequenced in a study of cytomegalovirus exposure and HLA in healthy donors. At the level of the study: The 90 to 150 validation repertoires matched the approximately 700 first-cohort repertoires in platform, a later analysis reported.

General study results and limits: A few CMV-associated chains were confirmed in vitro to be specific for CMV antigens. Clusters of TCRs from the first cohort tended to co-occur in the roughly 120 validation repertoires (as a later analysis found).

This clone was counted only a few times. The antigen is undetermined. Trimming took off 2 bases at V and 2 bases at J, with 18 bases between the two ends. There are 17 residues in the CDR3. Per the germline V gene, CDR1 is MGHRA and CDR2 is YSYEKL. Libraries were prepared by immunoSEQ multiplex PCR; TCRdb keeps only in-frame clonotypes and omits some of them. Among some 180,000 clones listed, approximately 86% were seen once. The TCR comes from a young man in good health and CMV-seropositive. Sequenced material: PBMCs. V is TRBV4-1 and J is TRBJ1-1; D gene uncertain. CDR3 sequence reads: CASSQSPPAVSNTEAFF. Written as DNA, the CDR3 is TGCGCCAGCAGCCAATCCCCTCCGGCTGTTTCAAACACTGAAGCTTTCTTT.